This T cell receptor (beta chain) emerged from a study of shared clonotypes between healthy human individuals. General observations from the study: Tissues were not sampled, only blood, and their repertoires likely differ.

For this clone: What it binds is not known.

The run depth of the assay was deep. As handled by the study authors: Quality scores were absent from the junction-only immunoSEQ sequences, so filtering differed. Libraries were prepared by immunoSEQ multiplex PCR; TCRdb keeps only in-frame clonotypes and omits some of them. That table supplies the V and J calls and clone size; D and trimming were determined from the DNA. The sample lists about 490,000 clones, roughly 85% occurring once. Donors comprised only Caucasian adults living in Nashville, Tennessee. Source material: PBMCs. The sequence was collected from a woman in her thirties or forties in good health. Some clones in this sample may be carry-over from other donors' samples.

This CDR3 is CASSSLLDRGNEKLFF. DNA for the CDR3: TGTGCCAGCAGTTCCCTCCTAGACAGGGGGAATGAAAAACTGTTTTTT. The rearrangement joins TRBV27 to TRBJ1-4; 9 nucleotides agree with TRBD1. CDR1 is MNHEY, CDR2 SMNVEV, per germline (reference sequence). The CDR3 covers 16 residues. The V segment lost 4 bases and the J segment 5 bases; nucleotides outside the gene matches: 8.